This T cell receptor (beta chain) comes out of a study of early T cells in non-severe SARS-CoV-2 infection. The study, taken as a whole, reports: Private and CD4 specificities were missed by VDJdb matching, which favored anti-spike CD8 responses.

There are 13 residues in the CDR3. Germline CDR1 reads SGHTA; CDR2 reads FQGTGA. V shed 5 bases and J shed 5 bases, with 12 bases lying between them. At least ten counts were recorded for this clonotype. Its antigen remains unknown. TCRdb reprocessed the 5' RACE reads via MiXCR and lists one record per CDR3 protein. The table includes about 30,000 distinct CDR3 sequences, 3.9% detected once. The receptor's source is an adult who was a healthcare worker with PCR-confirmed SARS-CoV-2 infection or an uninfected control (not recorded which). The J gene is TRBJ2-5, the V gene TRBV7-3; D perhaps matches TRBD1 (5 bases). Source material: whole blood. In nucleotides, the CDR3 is TGTGCCAGCAGCACCAGGGTGGGGGAGACCCAGTACTTC. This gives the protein CASSTRVGETQYF.